This passage covers 32 T cell receptor beta chains from one sample sequenced in a study of beta chain features in type 1 diabetes. Every bit of the isolated RNA underwent reverse transcription, so sequencing read expressed TCRB transcripts. TCRdb keeps only in-frame clones here, not all; method: immunoSEQ multiplex PCR. This table has almost 350,000 clones, around 7.6% appearing once. The sample comprised central memory CD4+ T cells from blood. These TCRs come from a woman younger than 30 in good health.

This clone was seen repeatedly, ten times or more. The rearrangement joins TRBV2 to TRBJ2-7; TRBD2 matches at 7 bases. The ends lost 0 bases at V and 4 bases at J; junction bases unmatched: 6. This CDR3 spans 15 amino acids. Per the germline V gene, CDR1 is SNHLY and CDR2 is FYNNEI. In DNA, the CDR3 is TGTGCCAGCAGTGAAGCGGGGCGGGGGAGTTACGAGCAGTACTTC. This encodes CASSEAGRGSYEQYF.

The chain uses TRBV28 and TRBJ1-2; tentative D call: TRBD1 (6 bases). Germline CDR1 and CDR2: MDHEN and SYDVKM. This CDR3 is 13 amino acids long. Deletions cut 2 bases from V and 4 bases from J, with 8 bases between. CDR3 in DNA: TGTGCCAGCAGTTTAACAGGGTTCTATGGCTACACCTTC. Translated: CASSLTGFYGYTF.

The table lists this clone with a few counts. The chain is built from TRBV11-2 and TRBJ2-1, with 8 positions matching TRBD2. The CDR3 loop spans 15 amino acids. Trimming cost V 5 bases and J 6 bases; bases outside gene matches: 9. Germline V gene lookup returns CDR1 SGHAT and CDR2 FQNNGV. The CDR3 reads CASSPAGGAFNEQFF. The CDR3 bases are TGTGCCAGCAGCCCAGCCGGGGGGGCATTCAATGAGCAGTTCTTC.

A remark on this clone: Other DNA sequences from this sample encode an identical CDR3 as well. The gene calls are TRBV20-1 and TRBJ2-3; unclear D gene. The germline V and J ends were trimmed by 3 bases and 6 bases, with 7 bases remaining between them. In germline, CDR1 is DFQATT, CDR2 SNEGSKA (reference sequence). CDR3 length equals 11 residues. In DNA form, the CDR3 reads TGCAGTGCTAGGTCCGGTGATACGCAGTATTTT. Translation: CSARSGDTQYF.

This clone was counted between two and nine times. In DNA form, the CDR3 reads TGTGCCAGCAGCAAGGACAGGGACTCTGGCTACACCTTC. Its protein is CASSKDRDSGYTF. This chain links TRBV7-2 with TRBJ1-2; 8 nucleotides line up with TRBD1. The germline V gene has CDR1 SGHTA and CDR2 FQGNSA. The V segment lost 5 bases and the J segment 7 bases; nucleotides outside the gene matches: 6. The CDR3 contains 13 residues.

The chain is built from TRBV6-1 and TRBJ1-3, with D possibly TRBD1 on 6 matching bases. Trimming shortened V by 10 bases and J by 0 bases, and 19 bases separated the two germline ends. In germline, CDR1 is MNHNS, CDR2 SASEGT. This CDR3 comprises 16 residues. The CDR3 sequence: CATREQGSSSGNTIYF. DNA of the CDR3: TGTGCCACCAGGGAACAGGGATCCTCCTCTGGAAACACCATATATTTT.

The chain carries TRBV7-2 and TRBJ2-6; D may be TRBD1 (7 bases). The germline CDR1 and CDR2 sequences are SGHTA and FQGNSA. Trimming removed 10 bases at V and 0 bases at J, with 19 bases between. This CDR3 has 17 residues. The CDR3 spells CATPGGTRGSGANVLTF. In nucleotides, the CDR3 is TGTGCCACCCCAGGGGGGACAAGAGGCTCTGGGGCCAACGTCCTGACTTTC. Full variable domain (rest looked up from reference TRBV7-2 and TRBJ2-6): GAGVSQSPSNKVTEKGKDVELRCDPISGHTALYWYRQSLGQGLEFLIYFQGNSAPDKSGLPSDRFSAERTGGSVSTLTIQRTQQEDSAVYLCATPGGTRGSGANVLTFGAGSRLTVL.

The chain recombines TRBV7-8 with TRBJ2-3; no reliable D call. This CDR3 is 13 amino acids long. V lost 3 bases and J lost 6, with 10 bases in between. Per germline, CDR1 SGHVS and CDR2 FQNEAQ. The CDR3 loop is CASSFVVSDTQYF. CDR3 DNA: TGTGCCAGCAGCTTTGTAGTTTCCGATACGCAGTATTTT.

J is TRBJ2-7 and V is TRBV15; 8 nucleotides line up with TRBD2. The CDR3 has 17 amino acids. V trimming: 0 bases; J trimming: 2 bases; junction bases outside the gene matches: 9. Germline V gives CDR1 LNHNV, CDR2 YYDKDF (reference sequence). The DNA of the CDR3 is TGTGCCACCAGCAGAGATCTGGGAGCTAGCGGGCCCTACGAGCAGTACTTC. Its translation is CATSRDLGASGPYEQYF.

The chain joins TRBV18 to TRBJ1-1; TRBD1 agrees at 10 bases. Germline trimming cut 5 bases from V and 5 bases from J; bases unmatched to any gene: 5. Germline V gene lookup returns CDR1 KGHSH and CDR2 LQKENI. CDR3 length: 14 residues. This CDR3 is CASSVGQGNTEAFF. For the CDR3, the DNA is TGTGCCAGCTCAGTGGGACAGGGGAATACTGAAGCTTTCTTT.

This clone was counted a few times. The chain uses TRBV5-1 and TRBJ2-4; D unclear. The CDR3 is 14 residues long. CDR1 and CDR2 from the germline V gene are SGHRS and YFSETQ. V gave up 0 bases and J gave up 7 bases, with 11 bases separating them. DNA for the CDR3: TGCGCCAGCAGCTTGGGGCCGGGTTCGAACATTCAGTACTTC. Protein: CASSLGPGSNIQYF.

Concerning this clone: Other DNA sequences in the sample encode the same CDR3. The chain recombines TRBV29-1 with TRBJ2-2, with 7 positions matching TRBD2. CDR1 SQVTM and CDR2 ANQGSEA come from the germline V gene. The CDR3 has 14 amino acids. V gave up 4 bases and J gave up 2 bases; unmatched junction bases: 4. CDR3 in amino acids: CSVGLAVNTGELFF. CDR3 coding DNA: TGCAGCGTTGGGCTAGCGGTCAACACCGGGGAGCTGTTTTTT.

This clone appeared a few times. The CDR3 DNA follows: TGTGCCAGCAGCTCCTATAATTTCGAGCAGTACTTC. It yields the protein CASSSYNFEQYF. The rearrangement links TRBV7-2 to TRBJ2-7; D gene uncertain. This CDR3 comprises 12 residues. V gave up 4 bases and J gave up 6 bases, with 10 bases separating them. The V gene's germline CDR1 is SGHTA and CDR2 FQGNSA. The variable domain in full, completed from reference TRBV7-2 and TRBJ2-7, reads GAGVSQSPSNKVTEKGKDVELRCDPISGHTALYWYRQSLGQGLEFLIYFQGNSAPDKSGLPSDRFSAERTGGSVSTLTIQRTQQEDSAVYLCASSSYNFEQYFGPGTRLTVT.

This clone was observed a few times. This chain links TRBV7-2 with TRBJ2-2; D unclear. Deletions cut 3 bases from V and 0 bases from J, with 8 bases between. CDR3 length: 15 amino acids. Germline CDR1 and CDR2: SGHTA and FQGNSA. The chain's CDR3 is CASSFAVANTGELFF. In nucleotides, the CDR3 is TGTGCCAGCAGCTTCGCGGTGGCGAACACCGGGGAGCTGTTTTTT.

This clone was counted at least ten times. The V gene is TRBV11-2, the J gene TRBJ2-1; D possibly corresponds to TRBD1 (6 bases). Trimming cost V 3 bases and J 4 bases, with 7 bases left between them. Germline-derived CDR1 and CDR2 are SGHAT and FQNNGV. The CDR3 spans 13 residues. The CDR3 bases are TGTGCCAGCAGCTTGGACAGTTACAATGAGCAGTTCTTC. This gives the protein CASSLDSYNEQFF.

This clone is a singleton in its sample. This chain connects TRBV29-1 to TRBJ1-5; a possible D gene is TRBD1 (6 bases). The germline CDR1 and CDR2 sequences are SQVTM and ANQGSEA. There are 11 residues in the CDR3. The V end was cut by 7 bases, the J end by 9 bases, with 13 bases between. The CDR3 nucleotides read TGCAGCGCTACAGGGCGTGGGCCCCAGCATTTT. The encoded protein is CSATGRGPQHF.

This clone was seen ten or more times. The rearrangement links TRBV7-6 to TRBJ2-1, with D possibly TRBD1 on 6 matching bases. Trimming took off 5 bases at V and 8 bases at J, with 10 bases between the two ends. Germline V CDR1 and CDR2: SGHVS, FNYEAQ. This CDR3 spans 12 amino acids. CDR3 sequence reads: CASSPQGHEQFF. The CDR3 DNA sequence: TGTGCCAGCAGCCCACAGGGTCATGAGCAGTTCTTC.

This clone was counted ten times or more. The chain links TRBV9 to TRBJ1-3; the D gene is possibly TRBD1 (6 bases). Per germline, CDR1 SGDLS and CDR2 YYNGEE. The germline V and J ends were trimmed by 0 bases and 4 bases, with 14 bases remaining between them. The length of the CDR3 is 16 residues. This CDR3 reads CASSVAPRTEGNTIYF. CDR3 coding DNA: TGTGCCAGCAGCGTAGCCCCTAGGACAGAGGGAAACACCATATATTTT.

This chain links TRBV6-9 with TRBJ2-3, with TRBD2 matching over 11 bases. V lost 2 bases, J lost 2 bases, and 6 bases stayed unmatched. The V gene's germline CDR1 is MNHGY and CDR2 SVAAGI. The CDR3 has 17 amino acids. This CDR3 is CASSYPLAGGITDTQYF. In nucleotides, the CDR3 is TGTGCCAGCAGTTATCCTCTAGCGGGAGGTATCACAGATACGCAGTATTTT.

The J gene is TRBJ1-1, the V gene TRBV4-2; no firm D call. Germline V gene data show CDR1 as LGHNA and CDR2 as YNFKEQ. The V gene lost 4 bases and the J gene lost 0 bases, with 6 bases spanning the gap. The CDR3 sequence is 13 residues long. The CDR3 DNA follows: TGTGCCAGCAGCCCGGTACTGAACACTGAAGCTTTCTTT. Its protein is CASSPVLNTEAFF.

This chain uses TRBV7-2 with TRBJ2-5; D is perhaps TRBD2 (6 bases). This CDR3 contains 16 residues. Germline assignment: CDR1 SGHTA and CDR2 FQGNSA. Trimming took off 5 bases at V and 3 bases at J, with 19 bases between the two ends. The CDR3 nucleotides are TGTGCCAGCAGCCCGAACGTCCCTAGCGTTAAAGAGACCCAGTACTTC. This translates into CASSPNVPSVKETQYF.

In its sample, this clone was seen many times. The chain combines TRBV7-9 with TRBJ2-1; D may be TRBD2 (6 bases). CDR1 is SEHNR and CDR2 is FQNEAQ in the germline V gene (reference sequence). There are 12 residues in the CDR3. Trimming pared 8 bases from V and 5 bases from J, leaving 10 bases between. The CDR3 sequence is CASRERDNEQFF. The CDR3 bases are TGTGCCAGCCGGGAGCGGGACAATGAGCAGTTCTTC. Full variable domain (missing parts from reference TRBV7-9 and TRBJ2-1): DTGVSQNPRHKITKRGQNVTFRCDPISEHNRLYWYRQTLGQGPEFLTYFQNEAQLEKSRLLSDRFSAERPKGSFSTLEIQRTEQGDSAMYLCASRERDNEQFFGPGTRLTVL.

V and J are TRBV7-2 and TRBJ2-1; possible D gene TRBD1, 5 bases. CDR3 length: 15 amino acids. V was clipped by 1 base and J by 0 bases, with 7 bases between them. Germline V lookup: CDR1 SGHTA, CDR2 FQGNSA. DNA of the CDR3: TGTGCCAGCAGCTTAGGTGACAGCTCCTACAATGAGCAGTTCTTC. It is translated as CASSLGDSSYNEQFF.

The chain is built from TRBV19 and TRBJ1-5; D gene ambiguous. Germline V CDR1 and CDR2: LNHDA, SQIVND (reference sequence). The V gene lost 3 bases and the J gene lost 4 bases, with 7 bases spanning the gap. This CDR3 region has 13 residues. CDR3 in amino acids: CASSMDRNQPQHF. The CDR3 DNA sequence: TGTGCCAGTAGTATGGACCGTAATCAGCCCCAGCATTTT. The variable domain in full, with the rest retrieved from reference TRBV19 and TRBJ1-5, is DGGITQSPKYLFRKEGQNVTLSCEQNLNHDAMYWYRQDPGQGLRLIYYSQIVNDFQKGDIAEGYSVSREKKESFPLTVTSAQKNPTAFYLCASSMDRNQPQHFGDGTRLSIL.

CDR3: CASSAELGSYNEQFF. The CDR3 DNA follows: TGTGCCAGCAGTGCTGAGCTTGGCTCCTACAATGAGCAGTTCTTC. The V call is TRBV6-4, the J call TRBJ2-1; D is ambiguous. This CDR3 has 15 residues. Deletions cut 4 bases from V and 0 bases from J, with 10 bases between. Germline V lookup: CDR1 MRHNA, CDR2 SNTAGT.

The chain combines TRBV5-1 with TRBJ2-1, with 9 bases lining up with TRBD2. Looked up from germline, CDR1 is SGHRS and CDR2 is YFSETQ. The length of the CDR3 is 16 residues. Trimming cost V 2 bases and J 0 bases; bases outside gene matches: 3. The CDR3 DNA is TGCGCCAGCAGCTTATCAGCGGGAGGCTCCTACAATGAGCAGTTCTTC. Amino acids: CASSLSAGGSYNEQFF.

The table lists this clone with a few counts. The rearrangement uses TRBV18 and TRBJ2-3, with D possibly matching TRBD1 (6 bases). CDR3 length: 15 residues. Trimming removed 3 bases from V and 2 bases from J, with 12 bases in between. The germline gives CDR1 KGHSH, CDR2 LQKENI. CDR3 nucleotides: TGTGCCAGCTCACCGTCAGGGGCCGCCACAGATACGCAGTATTTT. Protein: CASSPSGAATDTQYF.

This clone has only a few counts. The chain links TRBV7-3 to TRBJ2-7; D possibly matches TRBD1 or TRBD2 (5 bases each). V lost 2 bases and J lost 0, with 11 bases in between. CDR1 and CDR2 (germline): SGHTA, FQGTGA. The CDR3 spans 15 residues. The CDR3 spells CASSLAGTASYEQYF. In DNA, the CDR3 is TGTGCCAGCAGCTTAGCCGGGACCGCCTCCTACGAGCAGTACTTC.

V usage is TRBV7-2 and J usage is TRBJ2-5; D not certain. Trimming cost V 1 base and J 0 bases, with 6 bases left between them. Per the germline V gene, CDR1 is SGHTA and CDR2 is FQGNSA. The CDR3 is 14 amino acids. DNA for the CDR3: TGTGCCAGCAGCTTAGGACTTTACCAAGAGACCCAGTACTTC. Encoded protein: CASSLGLYQETQYF. Full variable domain (outside the CDR3, taken from reference TRBV7-2 and TRBJ2-5): GAGVSQSPSNKVTEKGKDVELRCDPISGHTALYWYRQSLGQGLEFLIYFQGNSAPDKSGLPSDRFSAERTGGSVSTLTIQRTQQEDSAVYLCASSLGLYQETQYFGPGTRLLVL.

This sequence joins TRBV28 and TRBJ2-7; the match to TRBD2 covers 7 bases. The CDR3 has 16 residues. V lost 5 bases, J lost 1 base, and 11 bases stayed unmatched. The germline V gene encodes CDR1 MDHEN and CDR2 SYDVKM. The CDR3: CASSALLAEASYEQYF. The DNA for the CDR3 is TGTGCCAGCAGTGCCCTCCTAGCGGAGGCTTCCTACGAGCAGTACTTC. The complete variable domain, with remaining parts taken from reference TRBV28 and TRBJ2-7, reads DVKVTQSSRYLVKRTGEKVFLECVQDMDHENMFWYRQDPGLGLRLIYFSYDVKMKEKGDIPEGYSVSREKKERFSLILESASTNQTSMYLCASSALLAEASYEQYFGPGTRLTVT.

This clone was picked up a small number of times. Additional DNA sequences in this sample encode the identical CDR3. The rearrangement uses TRBV25-1 and TRBJ2-7; 9 bases are shared with TRBD1. Germline CDR1 MGHDK, CDR2 SYGVNS. After removal of 2 bases from V and 1 base from J, the junction contained 0 bases not matched to a gene. The length of the CDR3 is 14 residues. The CDR3 here is CASSEGQGSYEQYF. The DNA for the CDR3 is TGTGCCAGCAGTGAAGGACAGGGGTCCTACGAGCAGTACTTC.

V and J are TRBV5-4 and TRBJ2-1, with 8 bases aligning to TRBD2. Germline V CDR1 and CDR2: SGHNT, YYREEE (reference sequence). The CDR3 spans 15 residues. V lost 4 bases to trimming and J lost 8 bases; unmatched junction nucleotides: 11. The CDR3 DNA reads TGTGCCAGCAGCCCCGGGAACGGGAGGGCCGATGAGCAGTTCTTC. Residues: CASSPGNGRADEQFF.